This TCR beta chain comes out of a study of beta chain features in type 1 diabetes. At the level of the study: Healthy donors resembled patients in age, gender and cell yields. The number of sorted cells examined across all samples was around 98 million. Study results and limitations: There was a moderate but significant shortening of TCRB CDR3s in all four CD4+ subsets of Type 1 diabetes patients.

Expressed TCRB transcripts were sequenced because the entire RNA isolate underwent reverse transcription. Produced via immunoSEQ multiplex PCR; TCRdb's table is partial and in-frame only. This table holds just over 600,000 clones, around 15% found once. This clone came up a few times. The antigen is unknown. Germline CDR1 and CDR2: LNHNV and YYDKDF (reference sequence). The V and J ends lost 5 bases and 8 bases, in that order; junction bases with no gene match: 7. The CDR3 loop spans 14 amino acids. This chain connects TRBV15 to TRBJ1-4; TRBD1 aligns across 8 bases. The sequence was collected from a man between 18 and 35 years old in good health. Sequenced material: naive CD4+ T cells from blood. CDR3 bases: TGTGCCACCAGCCCGCGGACAGGGCCAGAAAAACTGTTTTTT. This codes for CATSPRTGPEKLFF.